This T cell receptor beta chain comes out of a study of Graves' ophthalmopathy and Graves' hyperthyroidism (dated by TCRdb to the late 2010s). Study-wide context: Peripheral blood was collected at initial diagnosis, before any treatment. In total, some 140 blood samples were TCR-sequenced: 40 to 45 ophthalmopathy, over 70 hyperthyroidism and approximately 17 hyperthyroidism-to-ophthalmopathy patients. An independent validation cohort comprised 18 hyperthyroidism patients and 15 to 17 patients who later progressed from hyperthyroidism to ophthalmopathy. After sampling, hyperthyroidism patients received methimazole starting at 30 mg daily, and ophthalmopathy patients received high-dose intravenous methylprednisolone. T-cell repertoires of thyroid tissue and blood were compared in several hyperthyroidism patients. The study used signatures of the TCR beta repertoire to tell Graves' ophthalmopathy apart from Graves' hyperthyroidism and to predict which patients would progress to ophthalmopathy. To explore V-J signatures distinguishing ophthalmopathy from hyperthyroidism, a discovery set of roughly 98 patients (about 44 ophthalmopathy, about 57 stable hyperthyroidism) was enrolled.

This clonotype came up a few times. Its antigen remains undetermined. Base qualities are missing; no much larger clone stands one base away. The study at large found these results: In validation, the model predicted ophthalmopathy progression with about 64% sensitivity and approximately 72% specificity; 12 predicted patients were CT-confirmed with GO in a median of roughly 6.8 months. Among expanded thyroid clonotypes with frequency above 0.001, most also showed up in blood, which suggests that blood repertoires may reflect the thyroid immune response. Sample size was not predetermined statistically, and investigators were not blinded to group allocation. The 13-signature model separated ophthalmopathy from stable hyperthyroidism with roughly 88% sensitivity and just under 84% specificity in cross-validation, and 80%/75% in the test set.

TCR beta CDR3 regions were amplified from RNA transcripts for repertoire sequencing. A first-round RT-PCR used HTBI primers with the Qiagen OneStep RT-PCR kit, followed by a second-round multiplex PCR, size selection and purification. Sequencing of the libraries was carried out on an Illumina HiSeq2000 in paired-end mode with 100 bp reads. The authors processed their data as follows. Reads were processed with SOAPnuke, discarding reads with adapters, uncalled bases, mean Phred below 15, or no exact constant-primer or identifier match. COPE v1.2.5 was used to merge high-quality paired reads. Unique nucleotide sequences were defined as clonotypes and aligned to IMGT TRB V, D and J references using MiTCR v1.1. The analysis was limited to V-J combinations with a frequency above 0.0001, which together covered 99.2% of repertoires. For each V-J combination, a TCR clonal expansion and chaos score was defined as the ratio of F50 clonal expansion to chaos observed in the TCRdist matrix. Welch's t-statistics and random forest were used to narrow the features down to around twelve V-J combinations, which were then fed into a naive Bayes classifier. The similarity between thyroid and blood repertoires was quantified using the Morisita-Horn index. TCRdb's own reprocessing of the public reads used fastp at Q25 and MiXCR and kept productive beta chains. Each record represents a unique CDR3 protein, reported with the most common genes and DNA among its rows. The V and J calls reflect TCRdb's pipeline rather than the authors' work. This sample comprises under 350,000 distinct CDR3 sequences, 17% of them detected only once. Around an eighth of the sample rests with the top ten.

Ophthalmopathy patients were characterized by moderately to severely active disease, a Clinical Activity Score of at least 3, a NOSPECS grade of at least 4, and a disease duration under 3 months. Anyone with other autoimmune diseases, uncontrolled infections, pregnancy or lactation was excluded from the study. Diagnosis was based on clinical symptoms, serum thyroxine, TRAb, thyroid ultrasound and orbital computed tomography. Using Ficoll-Paque density gradient centrifugation, PBMCs were isolated from approximately 11 ml of fresh peripheral blood. Trizol reagent was used to extract the total RNA, and its quality was then checked on an Agilent 2100 Bioanalyzer. This receptor was obtained from an adult man with Graves' ophthalmopathy. The material sequenced was peripheral blood.

CDR3 reads: CSVQEADNPAYEQFF. The nucleotide sequence reads as follows: TGCAGCGTCCAGGAGGCGGACAACCCCGCCTACGAGCAGTTCTTC. Recombination connected TRBV29-1 to TRBJ2-7; the D gene is tentatively TRBD1 or TRBD2, each matching 5 bases. The DNA end lines up better with TRBJ2-1; the J call may be wrong. CDR3 length: 15 amino acids, cysteine to phenylalanine. The read is trimmed to its CDR3 DNA, 45 bases read in frame from base 1. The germline V gene sets CDR1 to SQVTM and CDR2 to ANQGSEA.